These T cell receptor beta chains were read from a single sample in a study of blood T cell repertoires in COVID-19. Profiling relied on immunoSEQ multiplex PCR, and the TCRdb table lists in-frame clones only, not all of them. The table has about 45,000 clones, around four fifths seen once. Material for sequencing was peripheral blood. The receptors originated from a man in his forties or fifties with active COVID-19. Both conserved end residues are part of each CDR3. The D gene is left open where the match is weak. Clone sizes are given selectively: once, few, many, or a class where the clone is expanded.

v_call,d_call,j_call,clone_size,cdr3_aa,cdr3_nt
TRBV7-2,TRBD2,TRBJ2-1,-,CASSPGLAAYNEQFF,TGTGCCAGCAGCCCGGGACTAGCGGCCTACAATGAGCAGTTCTTC
TRBV4-2,TRBD1,TRBJ1-2,-,CASSTGDANYGYTF,TGTGCCAGCAGCACAGGGGACGCTAACTATGGCTACACCTTC
TRBV10-3,TRBD2,TRBJ2-7,-,CAISESGGFYEQYF,TGTGCCATCAGTGAGTCGGGAGGGTTCTACGAGCAGTACTTC
TRBV11-2,TRBD1,TRBJ2-7,-,CASSLDRGYMEQYF,TGTGCCAGCAGCCTGGACAGGGGGTATATGGAGCAGTACTTC
TRBV18,TRBD1,TRBJ2-1,-,CASSPRPQGAEYNEQFF,TGTGCCAGCTCACCACGTCCCCAGGGGGCGGAGTACAATGAGCAGTTCTTC
TRBV9,-,TRBJ1-1,-,CASSVASMAGEAFF,TGTGCCAGCAGCGTAGCCTCCATGGCGGGGGAAGCTTTCTTT
TRBV7-9,-,TRBJ2-5,-,CASSSGLRQETQYF,TGTGCCAGCAGCTCAGGACTACGCCAAGAGACCCAGTACTTC
TRBV4-1,-,TRBJ1-4,-,CASSQAGRLEEKLFF,TGCGCCAGCAGCCAAGCAGGGAGGTTAGAAGAAAAACTGTTTTTT
TRBV7-6,-,TRBJ2-5,-,CASSLAGGAPQETQYF,TGTGCCAGCAGCTTAGCTGGGGGGGCCCCCCAAGAGACCCAGTACTTC
TRBV9,TRBD2,TRBJ2-7,-,CASSLAGEPYEQYF,TGTGCCAGCAGCCTAGCGGGGGAGCCCTACGAGCAGTACTTC
TRBV2,TRBD1,TRBJ2-4,-,CACSGTASAKNIQYF,TGTGCCTGCTCCGGGACAGCCTCAGCCAAAAACATTCAGTACTTC
TRBV5-1,-,TRBJ2-3,once,CASSFTRVGTDTQYF,TGCGCCAGCAGCTTCACTAGGGTCGGCACAGATACGCAGTATTTT
TRBV5-4,TRBD1,TRBJ1-2,once,CASSSMGQVYGYTF,TGTGCCAGCAGCTCGATGGGACAGGTCTATGGCTACACCTTC
TRBV9,TRBD2,TRBJ2-1,-,CASSATPGTSGTTYNEQFF,TGTGCCAGCAGCGCCACACCCGGGACTAGCGGGACCACTTACAATGAGCAGTTCTTC
TRBV27,-,TRBJ1-2,-,CASSPFQGNGYTF,TGTGCCAGCAGTCCGTTTCAGGGGAATGGCTACACCTTC
TRBV23-1,TRBD2,TRBJ2-7,-,CASSQTSGTSTVAYEQYF,TGCGCCAGCAGCCAGACTAGCGGGACCTCAACCGTCGCCTACGAGCAGTACTTC
TRBV20-1,-,TRBJ2-7,-,CSASSAGRTSYEQYF,TGCAGTGCTAGTTCCGCGGGGCGGACCTCCTACGAGCAGTACTTC
TRBV28,-,TRBJ1-3,many,CASRPTGRNTIYF,TGTGCCAGCAGGCCGACAGGCCGAAACACCATATATTTT
TRBV12-5,-,TRBJ2-5,-,CASGLGAGETQYF,TGTGCTAGTGGTTTGGGGGCTGGGGAGACCCAGTACTTC
TRBV27,-,TRBJ1-2,-,CASSLQGSYGYTF,TGTGCCAGCAGTTTACAGGGTAGCTATGGCTACACCTTC
TRBV29-1,-,TRBJ2-2,-,CSVARQVNTGELFF,TGCAGCGTTGCCAGACAGGTGAACACCGGGGAGCTGTTTTTT
TRBV7-3,-,TRBJ2-3,-,CASSLRAVGGTQYF,TGTGCCAGCAGCTTAAGGGCGGTGGGGGGTACGCAGTATTTT
TRBV6-2/TRBV6-3,TRBD2,TRBJ2-1,-,CASSWSSGSSYNEQFF,TGTGCCAGCAGTTGGTCTAGCGGGAGTTCCTACAATGAGCAGTTCTTC
TRBV5-1,TRBD1,TRBJ2-7,-,CASSRTGMYEQYF,TGCGCCAGCAGCAGGACAGGGATGTACGAGCAGTACTTC
TRBV19,TRBD2,TRBJ2-7,once,CASSIDSLAGRTKYF,TGTGCCAGTAGTATAGATAGCCTAGCGGGACGCACCAAGTACTTC
TRBV29-1,TRBD1,TRBJ1-5,-,CSVGQGGRNQPQHF,TGCAGCGTCGGACAGGGCGGACGCAATCAGCCCCAGCATTTT
TRBV11-1,-,TRBJ2-1,-,CASSSWGGHFNNEQFF,TGTGCCAGCAGCTCCTGGGGTGGACACTTCAACAATGAGCAGTTCTTC
TRBV5-1,TRBD1,TRBJ1-2,few,CASSLGDRSYGYTF,TGCGCCAGCAGCTTGGGGGACAGGTCTTATGGCTACACCTTC
TRBV3-1/TRBV3-2,-,TRBJ1-5,-,CASSQDLSGQPQHF,TGTGCCAGCAGCCAAGATTTATCCGGTCAGCCCCAGCATTTT
TRBV7-9,TRBD2,TRBJ2-3,-,CASSGILAGVSDTQYF,TGTGCCAGCAGCGGAATACTAGCGGGAGTTTCAGATACGCAGTATTTT
TRBV5-1,TRBD1,TRBJ1-5,-,CASSKTGASNQPQHF,TGCGCCAGCAGCAAGACAGGGGCTAGCAATCAGCCCCAGCATTTT
TRBV15,TRBD1,TRBJ1-1,-,CATSPGKGARTEAFF,TGTGCCACCAGCCCAGGGAAGGGGGCGCGCACTGAAGCTTTCTTT
TRBV6-2/TRBV6-3,-,TRBJ1-1,-,CASSYSGGVTEAFF,TGTGCCAGCAGTTACTCAGGGGGGGTCACTGAAGCTTTCTTT
TRBV18,-,TRBJ1-1,-,CASSPARGGGPEAFF,TGTGCCAGCTCACCCGCCAGGGGAGGGGGTCCTGAAGCTTTCTTT
TRBV7-9,-,TRBJ2-7,-,CASSLAGRGYEQYF,TGTGCCAGCAGCTTAGCAGGCAGGGGCTACGAGCAGTACTTC
TRBV9,-,TRBJ2-1,-,CASSVGGGAWNEQFF,TGTGCCAGCAGCGTAGGTGGGGGGGCCTGGAATGAGCAGTTCTTC
TRBV6-2/TRBV6-3,-,TRBJ2-2,once,CASSSQWELFF,TGTGCCAGCAGTTCGCAGTGGGAGCTGTTTTTT
TRBV24-1,-,TRBJ1-4,-,CATSDFGRKLFF,TGTGCCACCAGTGATTTCGGGAGGAAACTGTTTTTT
TRBV24-1,TRBD1,TRBJ1-1,once,CATSGGRGPAFF,TGTGCCACCAGTGGTGGCAGGGGGCCTGCTTTCTTT
TRBV7-9,-,TRBJ2-5,-,CASSQDRDQETQYF,TGTGCCAGCAGCCAGGACAGAGACCAAGAGACCCAGTACTTC
TRBV7-2,-,TRBJ2-5,-,CASSKPKETQYF,TGTGCCAGCAGCAAGCCTAAAGAGACCCAGTACTTC
TRBV20-1,-,TRBJ2-6,medium-sized,CSASGRGRHSGANVLTF,TGCAGTGCTAGTGGGAGGGGGCGTCACTCTGGGGCCAACGTCCTGACTTTC
TRBV5-1,-,TRBJ2-6,-,CASSAGQNSGANVLTF,TGCGCCAGCAGCGCAGGACAGAACTCTGGGGCCAACGTCCTGACTTTC
TRBV20-1,-,TRBJ2-7,-,CSASSGAYEQYF,TGCAGTGCTAGTTCGGGTGCCTACGAGCAGTACTTC
TRBV7-2,-,TRBJ2-7,-,CASSPTHSGTYEQYF,TGTGCCAGCAGCCCAACCCACTCAGGAACCTACGAGCAGTACTTC
TRBV5-6,-,TRBJ1-4,once,CASSFWTLDEKLFF,TGTGCCAGCAGCTTCTGGACATTGGATGAAAAACTGTTTTTT
TRBV12-5,-,TRBJ2-3,-,CASGLVAGSDTQYF,TGTGCTAGTGGTTTGGTCGCAGGGTCAGATACGCAGTATTTT
TRBV6-5,-,TRBJ2-2,-,CASTGQGLTGELFF,TGTGCCAGTACTGGGCAGGGGCTCACCGGGGAGCTGTTTTTT